A selection of T cell receptor beta chains follows, all from one sample in a study of blood T cell repertoires in COVID-19. Generated by immunoSEQ multiplex PCR, the TCRdb table keeps only in-frame clones and is missing some. Of 85,000 to 100,000 clones listed, less than 85% are singletons. The sample consisted of peripheral blood. The receptors come from a man aged 45-65 years who had recovered from COVID-19. Each CDR3 is given with its conserved first and last residue. Size is omitted from some rows. Given values are once, few, many or a class for expanded clones.

v_gene: TRBV28; j_gene: TRBJ1-4; abundance: NA; CDR3aa: CASINRGRGEKLFF
v_gene: TRBV5-6; j_gene: TRBJ2-7; abundance: NA; CDR3aa: CASSWDRGYEQYF
v_gene: TRBV27; j_gene: TRBJ2-6; abundance: NA; CDR3aa: CASSATATLVGNVLTF
v_gene: TRBV3-1/TRBV3-2; j_gene: TRBJ2-3; abundance: NA; CDR3aa: CASTQGDFTDTQYF
v_gene: TRBV7-2; j_gene: TRBJ2-1; abundance: few; CDR3aa: CASSWLSGRANEQFF
v_gene: TRBV6-5; j_gene: TRBJ2-7; abundance: many; CDR3aa: CASSSLPGQGYEQYF
v_gene: TRBV28; j_gene: TRBJ2-5; abundance: NA; CDR3aa: CASSLLGGETQYF
v_gene: TRBV5-6; j_gene: TRBJ1-2; abundance: NA; CDR3aa: CASSMGQGNYGYTF
v_gene: TRBV2; j_gene: TRBJ1-1; abundance: NA; CDR3aa: CASSERDRGVSYTEAFF
v_gene: TRBV3-1/TRBV3-2; j_gene: TRBJ2-7; abundance: once; CDR3aa: CASSQRGASYEQYF
v_gene: TRBV7-6; j_gene: TRBJ1-3; abundance: NA; CDR3aa: CASGKGGAGNTIYF
v_gene: TRBV27; j_gene: TRBJ1-3; abundance: NA; CDR3aa: CASSRVGARNTIYF
v_gene: TRBV5-4; j_gene: TRBJ2-1; abundance: NA; CDR3aa: CASSLTSGGDEQFF
v_gene: TRBV6-1; j_gene: TRBJ2-1; abundance: NA; CDR3aa: CASSDRYNEQFF
v_gene: TRBV5-4; j_gene: TRBJ1-6; abundance: once; CDR3aa: CASSLIAGNSPLHF
v_gene: TRBV2; j_gene: TRBJ1-3; abundance: NA; CDR3aa: CASSVTPQGFGNTIYF
v_gene: TRBV5-1; j_gene: TRBJ1-1; abundance: NA; CDR3aa: CASSSDRANTEAFF
v_gene: TRBV6-6; j_gene: TRBJ2-1; abundance: few; CDR3aa: CASSYSGTSGRNEQFF
v_gene: TRBV3-1/TRBV3-2; j_gene: TRBJ1-3; abundance: NA; CDR3aa: CASSQTGKLYTIYF
v_gene: TRBV4-2; j_gene: TRBJ2-1; abundance: NA; CDR3aa: CASSQERQGSGNEQFF
v_gene: TRBV18; j_gene: TRBJ1-5; abundance: NA; CDR3aa: CASSPERNQPQHF
v_gene: TRBV6-5; j_gene: TRBJ2-5; abundance: NA; CDR3aa: CASRTRETQYF
v_gene: TRBV11-1; j_gene: TRBJ1-5; abundance: NA; CDR3aa: CASSPGQGSNQPQHF
v_gene: TRBV7-3; j_gene: TRBJ2-3; abundance: once; CDR3aa: CASSLNPAATQYF
v_gene: TRBV2; j_gene: TRBJ2-7; abundance: NA; CDR3aa: CASRDRGPDGEQYF
v_gene: TRBV7-6; j_gene: TRBJ2-7; abundance: NA; CDR3aa: CASSLVGGGPYEQYF
v_gene: TRBV9; j_gene: TRBJ2-1; abundance: NA; CDR3aa: CASSYQVAGGNEQFF
v_gene: TRBV11-2; j_gene: TRBJ1-3; abundance: NA; CDR3aa: CASSRGSAGNTIYF
v_gene: TRBV5-4; j_gene: TRBJ1-4; abundance: NA; CDR3aa: CASSLGAGFDEKLFF
v_gene: TRBV7-3; j_gene: TRBJ2-2; abundance: NA; CDR3aa: CASSLGPQTGSNTGELFF
v_gene: TRBV7-9; j_gene: TRBJ2-3; abundance: few; CDR3aa: CASRVGDRDTDTQYF
v_gene: TRBV27; j_gene: TRBJ1-2; abundance: few; CDR3aa: CASGSLSGNYGYTF
v_gene: TRBV12-3/TRBV12-4; j_gene: TRBJ2-3; abundance: NA; CDR3aa: CASSSSYTDTQYF
v_gene: TRBV5-4; j_gene: TRBJ2-7; abundance: once; CDR3aa: CASSLGLVGLGEQYF
v_gene: TRBV5-4; j_gene: TRBJ2-3; abundance: few; CDR3aa: CASSLRLAGGPTDTQYF
v_gene: TRBV7-9; j_gene: TRBJ2-3; abundance: NA; CDR3aa: CASSLGWASGSADTQYF
v_gene: TRBV7-2; j_gene: TRBJ2-7; abundance: NA; CDR3aa: CASSLDRQGYEQYF
v_gene: TRBV28; j_gene: TRBJ1-2; abundance: NA; CDR3aa: CASSLGRGAGYTF
v_gene: TRBV4-2; j_gene: TRBJ1-2; abundance: many; CDR3aa: CASSQEGGRHYGYTF
v_gene: TRBV2; j_gene: TRBJ1-3; abundance: NA; CDR3aa: CASGGAGSGNTIYF
v_gene: TRBV24-1; j_gene: TRBJ2-5; abundance: NA; CDR3aa: CATSDMTSGRRETQYF
v_gene: TRBV12-5; j_gene: TRBJ2-3; abundance: NA; CDR3aa: CASGLYSGDTQYF
v_gene: TRBV4-1; j_gene: TRBJ2-5; abundance: NA; CDR3aa: CASSQGISGDEETQYF
v_gene: TRBV10-3; j_gene: TRBJ1-5; abundance: NA; CDR3aa: CAISAEEGNSNQPQHF
v_gene: TRBV7-3; j_gene: TRBJ2-2; abundance: NA; CDR3aa: CASRVAGGPGGELFF
v_gene: TRBV7-3; j_gene: TRBJ2-1; abundance: NA; CDR3aa: CASSFDSGPTRDEQFF
v_gene: TRBV9; j_gene: TRBJ2-2; abundance: many; CDR3aa: CASSVAGGAGELFF
v_gene: TRBV3-1/TRBV3-2; j_gene: TRBJ1-1; abundance: NA; CDR3aa: CASSQAERTEAFF
v_gene: TRBV5-5; j_gene: TRBJ1-4; abundance: NA; CDR3aa: CASSRPGLEANEKLFF
v_gene: TRBV2; j_gene: TRBJ2-1; abundance: NA; CDR3aa: CASSTSVYNEQFF
v_gene: TRBV24-1; j_gene: TRBJ2-3; abundance: NA; CDR3aa: CATSDPWTGAADTQYF
v_gene: TRBV16; j_gene: TRBJ2-3; abundance: NA; CDR3aa: CASSQAGIAGVGDTQYF
v_gene: TRBV12-3/TRBV12-4; j_gene: TRBJ1-4; abundance: NA; CDR3aa: CASNRQGDEKLFF
v_gene: TRBV24-1; j_gene: TRBJ2-7; abundance: NA; CDR3aa: CATSDYRGGTYEQYF